These 29 T cell receptor beta chains came from one sample sequenced in a study of T-cell reconstitution after alpha-beta-depleted transplantation in children. This sample's TCRbeta library carried unique molecular identifier barcodes. TCRdb itself ran the PCR reads through MiXCR, one entry per CDR3 protein. The sample records hundreds of thousands of distinct CDR3 sequences, about 10% being singletons. The sample here was PBMCs from the stem cell graft donor, taken from the stem cell graft. The receptors here all came from a human donor who donated a stem cell graft to a child with acute myeloid leukemia.

The chain uses TRBV6-5 and TRBJ2-5; TRBD2 matches 8 bases. This CDR3 has 16 residues. Losses at the gene ends were 2 bases for V and 5 bases for J; bases not matched to a gene: 10. Germline CDR1 MNHEY, CDR2 SVGAGI. The CDR3 reads CASSYSVGGARETQYF. The CDR3 DNA is TGTGCCAGCAGTTACAGTGTCGGGGGGGCCCGGGAGACCCAGTACTTC.

There are many counts of this clonotype. The chain recombines TRBV6-6 with TRBJ1-1, with a possible D match to TRBD1 (5 bases). The CDR3 covers 13 residues. CDR1 and CDR2 from the germline V gene are MNHNY and SVGAGI (reference sequence). V lost 6 bases and J 4 bases, leaving 12 bases between the germline ends. CDR3 protein: CASSREGTTEAFF. In DNA, the CDR3 is TGTGCCAGCAGCCGGGAGGGGACCACTGAAGCTTTCTTT.

This chain joins TRBV29-1 and TRBJ2-7; possibly TRBD1 for D (5 bases). Trimming cost V 2 bases and J 5 bases, with 10 bases left between them. Germline lookup yields CDR1 SQVTM and CDR2 ANQGSEA. The CDR3 has 12 amino acids. In DNA form, the CDR3 reads TGCAGCGTTGAATGGCAGGGAAACGAGCAGTACTTC. Encoded protein: CSVEWQGNEQYF.

This clonotype was found many times. The rearrangement joins TRBV25-1 to TRBJ2-2, with D uncertain. From germline, CDR1 is MGHDK and CDR2 SYGVNS. This CDR3 spans 15 amino acids. The V end was cut by 3 bases, the J end by 0 bases, with 8 bases between. CDR3 nucleotides: TGTGCCAGCAGTGAGCGGAGTACGAACACCGGGGAGCTGTTTTTT. Translation: CASSERSTNTGELFF.

At least ten counts were recorded for this clonotype. J is TRBJ2-3 and V is TRBV4-3; D gene unclear. The ends were cut back, 4 bases at V and 5 bases at J, with 10 bases in the middle. CDR1 and CDR2 (germline): LGHNA, YSLEER. The CDR3 runs 13 residues. The DNA of the CDR3 is TGCGCCAGCAGCCGAGTAAGAGAAGATACGCAGTATTTT. It translates to CASSRVREDTQYF.

The J gene is TRBJ2-1, the V gene TRBV29-1; 10 bases fit TRBD2. CDR1 is SQVTM and CDR2 is ANQGSEA in the germline V gene. V shed 3 bases, J shed 6 bases, and the junction held 5 bases outside the gene matches. The CDR3 runs to 14 residues. The CDR3 sequence is CSVDRTSGSNEQFF. The CDR3 DNA follows: TGCAGCGTTGATAGGACTAGCGGTTCCAATGAGCAGTTCTTC.

This clonotype has ten or more counts. The V gene is TRBV20-1, the J gene TRBJ1-6; no firm D call. The V gene lost 4 bases and the J gene lost 7 bases, with 11 bases spanning the gap. The germline CDR1 and CDR2 sequences are DFQATT and SNEGSKA (reference sequence). The CDR3 covers 13 residues. The CDR3: CSANVDQNSPLHF. CDR3 bases: TGCAGTGCTAATGTGGACCAAAATTCACCCCTCCACTTT.

This clonotype was found a few times. The chain couples TRBV6-2 or TRBV6-3 to TRBJ2-3; TRBD2 agrees at 12 bases. After removal of 1 base from V and 4 bases from J, the junction contained 6 bases not matched to a gene. Per germline, CDR1 MNHEY and CDR2 SVGEGT. The CDR3 is 17 residues long. This CDR3 reads CASSYFQTSGRPDTQYF. DNA for the CDR3: TGTGCCAGCAGTTACTTTCAGACTAGCGGGAGACCAGATACGCAGTATTTT.

J is TRBJ2-2 and V is TRBV12-3 or TRBV12-4; weak D call: TRBD2 (5 bases). This CDR3 region has 16 residues. The ends were cut back, 6 bases at V and 0 bases at J, with 14 bases in the middle. CDR3 region: CASSPAGAANTGELFF. DNA for the CDR3: TGTGCCAGCAGCCCCGCCGGAGCGGCGAACACCGGGGAGCTGTTTTTT.

The genes are TRBV5-1 and TRBJ2-3, with TRBD1 matching 8 bases. The germline gives CDR1 SGHRS, CDR2 YFSETQ. J was trimmed by 2 bases and V by 3 bases; bases with no gene match: 5. The CDR3 covers 15 residues. CDR3 sequence reads: CASSSTGDATDTQYF. CDR3 in DNA: TGCGCCAGCAGCTCGACAGGGGACGCCACAGATACGCAGTATTTT.

This chain uses TRBV5-1 with TRBJ2-1; 14 bases are a match to TRBD2. V shed 4 bases and J 2 bases; nucleotides not matched to a gene: 14. CDR3 length: 20 amino acids. CDR1 is SGHRS, CDR2 YFSETQ, per germline. The CDR3 spells CASSIGLAGGGVLTYNEQFF. The CDR3 nucleotides read TGCGCCAGCAGCATCGGACTAGCGGGAGGTGGGGTATTAACCTACAATGAGCAGTTCTTC.

The V gene is TRBV29-1, the J gene TRBJ2-7, with 8 bases fitting TRBD2. The V and J ends lost 7 bases and 5 bases, in that order; junction bases with no gene match: 10. The germline V gene has CDR1 SQVTM and CDR2 ANQGSEA. CDR3 length: 13 residues. The CDR3 here is CSATPGGADEQYF. The CDR3 nucleotides read TGCAGCGCCACCCCGGGAGGGGCGGACGAGCAGTACTTC.

A note on this clonotype: This clone may be a read error of a much larger clone one base away. The chain carries TRBV20-1 and TRBJ2-1; maybe TRBD2 (5 bases). This CDR3 contains 13 residues. Per germline, CDR1 DFQATT and CDR2 SNEGSKA (reference sequence). CDR3 sequence: CCAGESRYNEQFF. The CDR3 DNA follows: TGCTGTGCGGGCGAGAGTAGGTACAATGAGCAGTTCTTC.

This clonotype was detected a few times. This sequence joins TRBV10-3 and TRBJ2-2, with TRBD1 matching 7 bases. The germline V gene encodes CDR1 ENHRY and CDR2 SYGVKD. The CDR3 length is 16 residues. V gave up 5 bases and J gave up 0 bases; unmatched junction bases: 6. The CDR3 DNA reads TGTGCCATCAGTTTTGGGACAGCTTCGAACACCGGGGAGCTGTTTTTT. Translation: CAISFGTASNTGELFF.

V and J are TRBV29-1 and TRBJ2-7; D might be TRBD1 or TRBD2, each matching 5 bases. This CDR3 is 13 amino acids long. Germline values: CDR1 SQVTM, CDR2 ANQGSEA. V lost 4 bases and J 7 bases, leaving 17 bases between the germline ends. This CDR3 is CSVAGDLRGEQYF. The CDR3 nucleotides are TGCAGCGTTGCTGGGGACCTAAGGGGAGAGCAGTACTTC.

Details on this clonotype: One end of the junction is discordant with germline, which a read error may explain. The chain couples TRBV20-1 to TRBJ2-2; 8 nucleotides match TRBD1. The germline CDR1 and CDR2 sequences are DFQATT and SNEGSKA (reference sequence). The CDR3 is 16 residues long. The DNA for the CDR3 is TGCTGTGCTAGGGGAACAGGGGGGAGTTCCACCGGGGAGCTGTTTTTT. Its translation: CCARGTGGSSTGELFF.

The table lists this clonotype with many counts. The chain is built from TRBV7-2 and TRBJ2-5, with D hard to call. The V and J ends lost 4 bases and 5 bases respectively, with 11 bases between them. The germline V gene has CDR1 SGHTA and CDR2 FQGNSA. This CDR3 is built from 13 residues. The CDR3 here is CASSSVLRETQYF. CDR3 in DNA: TGTGCCAGCAGCTCCGTTTTACGGGAGACCCAGTACTTC.

A few counts support this clonotype. The J gene is TRBJ2-2, the V gene TRBV2; no definite D call. V lost 3 bases to trimming and J lost 5 bases, with 7 bases between them. The germline V gene encodes CDR1 SNHLY and CDR2 FYNNEI. The CDR3 has 13 residues. The CDR3 spells CASSDSNTGELFF. The CDR3 DNA follows: TGTGCCAGCAGTGACTCCAATACCGGGGAGCTGTTTTTT.

The sample holds many counts of this clonotype. The CDR3 DNA is TGTGCCAGCAGTCTTTATGAGGGTAACGGAAACGAGCAGTACTTC. Translating gives CASSLYEGNGNEQYF. V is TRBV12-3 or TRBV12-4 and J is TRBJ2-7; weak D call: TRBD2 (5 bases). V lost 5 bases, J lost 5 bases, and 19 bases lay in between. This CDR3 region has 15 residues.

The rearrangement uses TRBV6-5 and TRBJ2-2; 7 positions match TRBD2. Germline CDR1 reads MNHEY; CDR2 reads SVGAGI. This CDR3 is 15 amino acids long. V shed 5 bases and J 1 base; nucleotides not matched to a gene: 4. The CDR3 DNA reads TGTGCCAGCAGTAGGGCTAGCGGGAACACCGGGGAGCTGTTTTTT. Translation gives CASSRASGNTGELFF.

This clonotype was counted ten times or more. The chain joins TRBV4-3 to TRBJ2-7, with D maybe TRBD2 (5 bases). The CDR3 has 15 amino acids. In germline, CDR1 is LGHNA, CDR2 YSLEER. Deletions cut 0 bases from V and 0 bases from J, with 9 bases between. The CDR3 here is CASSQERAYSYEQYF. The CDR3 bases are TGCGCCAGCAGCCAAGAGAGGGCGTACTCCTACGAGCAGTACTTC.

The table lists this clonotype with a few counts. The chain carries TRBV27 and TRBJ1-1; TRBD1 might be the D (5 bases). The CDR3 length is 12 residues. Germline V gives CDR1 MNHEY, CDR2 SMNVEV (reference sequence). Trimming stripped 4 bases from V and 10 bases from J, with 13 bases between. The CDR3 DNA sequence: TGTGCCAGCAGTTCCCAGGGAGGACGAGCTTTCTTT. Its translation: CASSSQGGRAFF.

This clonotype has just a few counts. Mismatch with germline at one junction end may stem from a read error. The rearrangement joins TRBV6-2 or TRBV6-3 to TRBJ2-7, with TRBD2 matching over 7 bases. This CDR3 spans 12 amino acids. Germline values: CDR1 MNHEY, CDR2 SVGEGT. CDR3 sequence reads: CGSGTLSYEQYF. The CDR3 DNA is TGCGGGAGCGGGACCCTCTCCTACGAGCAGTACTTC.

This clonotype showed up just a few times. The chain is built from TRBV20-1 and TRBJ2-1; 7 nucleotides match TRBD1. The CDR3 contains 14 residues. V lost 3 bases to trimming and J lost 11 bases; unmatched junction nucleotides: 13. CDR1 and CDR2 (germline): DFQATT, SNEGSKA (reference sequence). DNA for the CDR3: TGCAGTGCTAGGACAGGGACGGCTGGGGACAAGCAGTTCTTC. Translation gives CSARTGTAGDKQFF.

The chain has TRBV6-5 and TRBJ2-3; TRBD1 aligns across 8 bases. V shed 0 bases and J 6 bases; nucleotides not matched to a gene: 2. Per the germline V gene, CDR1 is MNHEY and CDR2 is SVGAGI. The CDR3 is 14 residues long. The CDR3 loop reads CASSYSTGADTQYF. The CDR3 DNA reads TGTGCCAGCAGTTACTCGACAGGGGCTGATACGCAGTATTTT.

The chain recombines TRBV5-1 with TRBJ2-5; tentative D call: TRBD2 (6 bases). The ends were cut back, 1 base at V and 1 base at J, with 11 bases in the middle. Germline CDR1 and CDR2: SGHRS and YFSETQ. The CDR3 covers 15 residues. CDR3 residues: CASSLTSLLQETQYF. In DNA, the CDR3 is TGCGCCAGCAGCTTGACTAGCTTACTCCAAGAGACCCAGTACTTC.

This clonotype was seen a handful of times. CDR3 in amino acids: CASSHLTGDSYEQYF. As DNA, the CDR3 is TGCGCCAGCAGCCACCTAACAGGGGATTCCTACGAGCAGTACTTC. The chain recombines TRBV4-3 with TRBJ2-7, with 7 positions matching TRBD1. The ends lost 3 bases at V and 1 base at J; junction bases unmatched: 6. The CDR3 is 15 amino acids. Germline V gene lookup returns CDR1 LGHNA and CDR2 YSLEER.

There are a few counts of this clonotype. The chain recombines TRBV20-1 with TRBJ1-2, with 12 bases aligning to TRBD1. V lost 5 bases, J lost 4 bases, and 11 bases stayed unmatched. Germline lookup yields CDR1 DFQATT and CDR2 SNEGSKA (reference sequence). The CDR3 is 16 amino acids. In DNA form, the CDR3 reads TGCAGTGCTGGCCGGGACAGGGGGCGCGGTAGCTATGGCTACACCTTC. Its protein is CSAGRDRGRGSYGYTF.

The rearrangement joins TRBV29-1 to TRBJ2-7, with 10 bases that match TRBD1. Germline CDR1 and CDR2: SQVTM and ANQGSEA. After removal of 7 bases from V and 4 bases from J, the junction contained 7 bases not matched to a gene. The CDR3 runs to 13 residues. This chain's CDR3 is CSASRQGAYEQYF. DNA of the CDR3: TGCAGCGCCTCGCGACAGGGGGCTTACGAGCAGTACTTC.